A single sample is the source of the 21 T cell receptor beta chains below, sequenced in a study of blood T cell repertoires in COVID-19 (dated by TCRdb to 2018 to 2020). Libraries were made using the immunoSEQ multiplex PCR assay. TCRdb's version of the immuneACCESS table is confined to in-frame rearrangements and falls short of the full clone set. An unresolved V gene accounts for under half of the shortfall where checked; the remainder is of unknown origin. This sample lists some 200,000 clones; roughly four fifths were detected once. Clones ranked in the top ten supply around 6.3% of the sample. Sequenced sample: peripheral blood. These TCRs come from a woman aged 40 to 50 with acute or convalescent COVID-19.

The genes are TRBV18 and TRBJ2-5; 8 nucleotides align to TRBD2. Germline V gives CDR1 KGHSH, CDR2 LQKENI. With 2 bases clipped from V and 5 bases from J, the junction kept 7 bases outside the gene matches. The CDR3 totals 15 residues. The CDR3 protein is CASSPNGGAIETQYF. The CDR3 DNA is TGTGCCAGCTCACCAAACGGGGGGGCCATCGAGACCCAGTACTTC. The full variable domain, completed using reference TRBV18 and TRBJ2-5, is NAGVMQNPRHLVRRRGQEARLRCSPMKGHSHVYWYRQLPEEGLKFMVYLQKENIIDESGMPKERFSAEFPKEGPSILRIQQVVRGDSAAYFCASSPNGGAIETQYFGPGTRLLVL.

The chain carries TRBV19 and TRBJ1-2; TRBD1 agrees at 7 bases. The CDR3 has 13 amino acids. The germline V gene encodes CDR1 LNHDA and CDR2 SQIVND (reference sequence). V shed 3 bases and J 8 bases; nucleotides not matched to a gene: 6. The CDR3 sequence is CASSIGSGGGYTF. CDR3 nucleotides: TGTGCCAGTAGTATCGGTTCAGGGGGAGGCTACACCTTC.

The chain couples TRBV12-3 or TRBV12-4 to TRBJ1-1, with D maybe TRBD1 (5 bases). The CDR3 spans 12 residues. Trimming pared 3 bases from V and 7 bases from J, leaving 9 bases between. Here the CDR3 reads CASSLRQIEAFF. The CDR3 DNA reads TGTGCCAGCAGTTTGAGACAGATTGAAGCTTTCTTT.

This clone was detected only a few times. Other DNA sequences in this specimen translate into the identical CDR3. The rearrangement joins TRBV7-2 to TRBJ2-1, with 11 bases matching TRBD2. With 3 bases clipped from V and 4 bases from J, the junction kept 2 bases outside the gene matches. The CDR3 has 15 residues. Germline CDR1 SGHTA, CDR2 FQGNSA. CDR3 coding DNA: TGTGCCAGCAGCTTGACTAGCGGGAAGTACAATGAGCAGTTCTTC. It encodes CASSLTSGKYNEQFF.

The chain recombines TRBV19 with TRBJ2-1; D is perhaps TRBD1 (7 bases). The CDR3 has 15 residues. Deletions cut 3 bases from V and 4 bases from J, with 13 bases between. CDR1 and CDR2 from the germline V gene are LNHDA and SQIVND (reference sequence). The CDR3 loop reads CASSIGGTVYNEQFF. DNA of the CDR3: TGTGCCAGTAGTATTGGGGGGACAGTTTACAATGAGCAGTTCTTC.

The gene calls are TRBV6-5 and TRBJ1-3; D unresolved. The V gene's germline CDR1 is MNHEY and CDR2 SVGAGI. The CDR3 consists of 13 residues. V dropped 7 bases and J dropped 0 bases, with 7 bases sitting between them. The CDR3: CASTRYSGNTIYF. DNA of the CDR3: TGTGCCAGCACGAGATACTCTGGAAACACCATATATTTT.

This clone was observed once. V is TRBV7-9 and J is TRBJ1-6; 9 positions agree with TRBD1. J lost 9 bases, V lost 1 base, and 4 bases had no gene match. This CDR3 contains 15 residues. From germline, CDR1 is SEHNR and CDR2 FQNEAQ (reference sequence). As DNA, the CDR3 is TGTGCCAGCAGCTTAGTAGACAGGGGGAGTTCACCCCTCCACTTT. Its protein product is CASSLVDRGSSPLHF.

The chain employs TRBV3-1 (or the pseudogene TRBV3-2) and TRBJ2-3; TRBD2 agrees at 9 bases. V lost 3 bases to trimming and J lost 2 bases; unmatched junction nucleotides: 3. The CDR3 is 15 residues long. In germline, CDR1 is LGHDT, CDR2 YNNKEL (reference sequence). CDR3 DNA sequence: TGTGCCAGCAGCCAGACTAGCGGATTCACAGATACGCAGTATTTT. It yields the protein CASSQTSGFTDTQYF.

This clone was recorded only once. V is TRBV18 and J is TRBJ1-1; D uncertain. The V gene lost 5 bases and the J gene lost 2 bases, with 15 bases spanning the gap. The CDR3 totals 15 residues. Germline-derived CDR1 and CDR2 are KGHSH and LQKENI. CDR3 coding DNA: TGTGCCAGCTCAGACTATGAAGATCTAAACACTGAAGCTTTCTTT. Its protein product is CASSDYEDLNTEAFF.

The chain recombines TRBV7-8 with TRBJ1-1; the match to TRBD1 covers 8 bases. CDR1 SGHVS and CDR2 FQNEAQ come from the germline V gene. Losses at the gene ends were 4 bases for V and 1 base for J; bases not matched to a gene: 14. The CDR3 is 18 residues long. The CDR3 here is CASSSTDRGPTKNTEAFF. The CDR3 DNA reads TGTGCCAGCAGCTCTACTGACAGGGGTCCCACCAAGAACACTGAAGCTTTCTTT.

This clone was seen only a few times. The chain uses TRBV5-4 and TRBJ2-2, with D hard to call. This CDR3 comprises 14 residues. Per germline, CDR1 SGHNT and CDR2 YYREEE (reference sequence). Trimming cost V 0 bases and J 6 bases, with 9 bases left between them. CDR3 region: CASSLEYASGELFF. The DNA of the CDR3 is TGTGCCAGCAGCTTGGAATACGCGTCCGGGGAGCTGTTTTTT.

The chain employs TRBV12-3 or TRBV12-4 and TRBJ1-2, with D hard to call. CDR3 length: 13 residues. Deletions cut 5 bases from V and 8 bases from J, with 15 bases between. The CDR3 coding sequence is TGTGCCAGCAGTCAACGGGGAGCTGTGGGCTACACCTTC. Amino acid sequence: CASSQRGAVGYTF.

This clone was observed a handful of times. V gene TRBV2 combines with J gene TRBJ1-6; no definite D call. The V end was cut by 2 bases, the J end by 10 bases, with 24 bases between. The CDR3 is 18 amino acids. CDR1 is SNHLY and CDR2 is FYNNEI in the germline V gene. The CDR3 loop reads CASSELYIRIGLTSPLHF. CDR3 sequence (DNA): TGTGCCAGCAGTGAACTTTATATCAGGATAGGTTTGACCTCACCCCTCCACTTT.

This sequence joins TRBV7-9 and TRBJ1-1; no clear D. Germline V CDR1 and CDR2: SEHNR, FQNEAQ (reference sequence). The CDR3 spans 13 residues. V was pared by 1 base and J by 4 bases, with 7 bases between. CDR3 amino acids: CASSLDSSTEAFF. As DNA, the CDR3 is TGTGCCAGCAGCTTAGACAGCTCCACTGAAGCTTTCTTT.

The CDR3 is CASSMLGSSYEQYF. The CDR3 DNA follows: TGTGCCAGTAGTATGCTCGGGAGCTCCTACGAGCAGTACTTC. The chain links TRBV19 to TRBJ2-7, with a weak D call TRBD2 (6 bases). The CDR3 has 14 residues. Per the germline V gene, CDR1 is LNHDA and CDR2 is SQIVND (reference sequence). Trimming stripped 3 bases from V and 0 bases from J, with 9 bases between.

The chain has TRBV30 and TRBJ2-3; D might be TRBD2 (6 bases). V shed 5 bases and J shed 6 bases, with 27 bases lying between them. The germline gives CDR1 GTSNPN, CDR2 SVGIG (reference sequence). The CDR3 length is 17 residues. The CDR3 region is CAWGEFGRGGWEDTQYF. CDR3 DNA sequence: TGTGCCTGGGGGGAGTTTGGGCGGGGCGGTTGGGAGGATACGCAGTATTTT. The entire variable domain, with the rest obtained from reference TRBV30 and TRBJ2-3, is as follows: SQTIHQWPATLVQPVGSPLSLECTVEGTSNPNLYWYRQAAGRGLQLLFYSVGIGQISSEVPQNLSASRPQDRQFILSSKKLLLSDSGFYLCAWGEFGRGGWEDTQYFGPGTRLTVL.

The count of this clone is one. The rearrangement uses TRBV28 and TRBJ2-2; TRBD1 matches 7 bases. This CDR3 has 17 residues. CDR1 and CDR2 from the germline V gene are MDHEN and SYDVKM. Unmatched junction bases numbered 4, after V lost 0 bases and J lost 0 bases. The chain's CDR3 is CASSLWDRTTNTGELFF. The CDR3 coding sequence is TGTGCCAGCAGTTTATGGGACAGGACCACGAACACCGGGGAGCTGTTTTTT. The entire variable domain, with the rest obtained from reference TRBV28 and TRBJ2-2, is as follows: DVKVTQSSRYLVKRTGEKVFLECVQDMDHENMFWYRQDPGLGLRLIYFSYDVKMKEKGDIPEGYSVSREKKERFSLILESASTNQTSMYLCASSLWDRTTNTGELFFGEGSRLTVL.

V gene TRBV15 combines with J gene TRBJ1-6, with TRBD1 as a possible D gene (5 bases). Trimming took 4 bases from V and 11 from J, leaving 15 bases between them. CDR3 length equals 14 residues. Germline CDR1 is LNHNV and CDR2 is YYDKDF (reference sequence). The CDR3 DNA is TGTGCCACCAGCATAGTCGGGGGAGCAGCACCCCTCCACTTT. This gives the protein CATSIVGGAAPLHF.

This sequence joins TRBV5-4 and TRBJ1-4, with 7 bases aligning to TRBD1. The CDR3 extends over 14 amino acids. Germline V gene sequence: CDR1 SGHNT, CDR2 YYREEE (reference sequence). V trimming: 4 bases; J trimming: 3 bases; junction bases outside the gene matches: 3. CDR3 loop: CASSVQGSNEKLFF. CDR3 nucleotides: TGTGCCAGCAGCGTACAGGGGTCTAATGAAAAACTGTTTTTT. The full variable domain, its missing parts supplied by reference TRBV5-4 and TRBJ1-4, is ETGVTQSPTHLIKTRGQQVTLRCSSQSGHNTVSWYQQALGQGPQFIFQYYREEENGRGNFPPRFSGLQFPNYSSELNVNALELDDSALYLCASSVQGSNEKLFFGSGTQLSVL.

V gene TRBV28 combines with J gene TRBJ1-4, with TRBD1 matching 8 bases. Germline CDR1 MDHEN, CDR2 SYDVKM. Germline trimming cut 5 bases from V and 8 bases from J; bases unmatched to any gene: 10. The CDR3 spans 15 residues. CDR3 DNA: TGTGCCAGCAGTGCCCCAAGGACAGGGAGGGAAAAACTGTTTTTT. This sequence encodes CASSAPRTGREKLFF.

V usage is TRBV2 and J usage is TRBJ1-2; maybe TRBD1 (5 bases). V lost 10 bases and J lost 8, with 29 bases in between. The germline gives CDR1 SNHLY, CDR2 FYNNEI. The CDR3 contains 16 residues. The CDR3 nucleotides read TGTGCCACCCTAGTAGGGGTTGGGGGGTCACTTGGCGGCTACACCTTC. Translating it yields CATLVGVGGSLGGYTF.